These 13 T cell receptor beta chains were all obtained from the same sample, sequenced in a study of cytomegalovirus exposure and HLA in healthy donors. Primers included in the PCR were 60 Vbeta and 13 Jbeta primers. Clones were sequenced by immunoSEQ multiplex PCR, and TCRdb holds only the in-frame ones, with some missing. This table has approximately 120,000 clones, 77% appearing once. Material for sequencing was PBMCs. The receptors come from a woman between 40 and 55 years old in good health and CMV-seropositive.

The chain is built from TRBV19 and TRBJ1-1; 10 bases line up with TRBD1. CDR1 is LNHDA, CDR2 SQIVND, per germline (reference sequence). With 5 bases clipped from V and 1 base from J, the junction kept 4 bases outside the gene matches. The CDR3 extends over 15 amino acids. This CDR3 is CASSPWTGGNTEAFF. The CDR3 coding sequence is TGTGCCAGTAGTCCCTGGACAGGGGGGAACACTGAAGCTTTCTTT.

The J gene is TRBJ1-2, the V gene TRBV4-1; 7 bases are shared with TRBD1. V shed 6 bases and J 2 bases; nucleotides not matched to a gene: 12. CDR3 length equals 16 residues. Germline values: CDR1 MGHRA, CDR2 YSYEKL. The CDR3: CASSQNPGQRNYGYTF. The CDR3 DNA sequence: TGCGCCAGCAGTCAAAATCCGGGACAGAGGAACTATGGCTACACCTTC.

The V gene is TRBV28, the J gene TRBJ2-5; no definite D call. The V end was cut by 3 bases, the J end by 3 bases, with 14 bases between. Per the germline V gene, CDR1 is MDHEN and CDR2 is SYDVKM. CDR3 length: 15 amino acids. The CDR3 sequence: CASSFIDKAKETQYF. CDR3 in DNA: TGTGCCAGCAGTTTTATCGACAAGGCCAAAGAGACCCAGTACTTC. Looking up the rest from reference TRBV28 and TRBJ2-5 gives the full variable domain: DVKVTQSSRYLVKRTGEKVFLECVQDMDHENMFWYRQDPGLGLRLIYFSYDVKMKEKGDIPEGYSVSREKKERFSLILESASTNQTSMYLCASSFIDKAKETQYFGPGTRLLVL.

The CDR3 sequence is CASSIRGSRYEQYF. CDR3 DNA: TGTGCCAGTAGTATAAGAGGAAGTCGCTACGAGCAGTACTTC. The gene calls are TRBV19 and TRBJ2-7, with no clear D. Per germline, CDR1 LNHDA and CDR2 SQIVND (reference sequence). V gave up 2 bases and J gave up 3 bases, with 11 bases separating them. The CDR3 runs to 14 residues.

The rearrangement uses TRBV27 and TRBJ2-5; 12 positions match TRBD2. CDR1 and CDR2 (germline): MNHEY, SMNVEV (reference sequence). This CDR3 has 15 residues. Germline trimming cut 8 bases from V and 5 bases from J; bases unmatched to any gene: 9. The CDR3 is CASSSRTSGKETQYF. The DNA of the CDR3 is TGTGCCAGCTCCTCCCGGACTAGCGGGAAGGAGACCCAGTACTTC.

This chain uses TRBV5-1 with TRBJ2-7, with TRBD2 identical over 8 bases. CDR1 and CDR2 (germline): SGHRS, YFSETQ. This CDR3 region has 15 residues. V gave up 3 bases and J gave up 3 bases; unmatched junction bases: 8. CDR3 protein: CASSSLAGEGYEQYF. CDR3 nucleotide sequence: TGCGCCAGCAGCTCTCTAGCGGGTGAAGGCTACGAGCAGTACTTC.

CDR3 DNA: TGTGCCAGCAGTTTGGTGACAGGGGGCTACACCTTC. Its translation: CASSLVTGGYTF. This chain uses TRBV28 with TRBJ1-2, with 7 bases that match TRBD1. Germline trimming cut 3 bases from V and 8 bases from J; bases unmatched to any gene: 3. The CDR3 is 12 residues long. CDR1 is MDHEN, CDR2 SYDVKM, per germline.

By proportion, this clone is medium-sized. The genes are TRBV6-1 and TRBJ1-5; D might be TRBD1 (6 bases). The V end lost 5 bases, the J end lost 11 bases, and 19 bases lay between the germline ends. The CDR3 has 14 amino acids. Per the germline V gene, CDR1 is MNHNS and CDR2 is SASEGT. CDR3 sequence (DNA): TGTGCCAGCAGTCCGGGCCCAGGGGTGGTGACCCAGCATTTT. Translation: CASSPGPGVVTQHF.

The genes are TRBV30 and TRBJ1-1; D might be TRBD1 (6 bases). Germline CDR1 GTSNPN, CDR2 SVGIG (reference sequence). The CDR3 runs to 15 residues. V dropped 2 bases and J dropped 0 bases, with 13 bases sitting between them. CDR3: CAWSQPTGLNTEAFF. The CDR3 nucleotides read TGTGCCTGGAGTCAGCCTACAGGGTTGAACACTGAAGCTTTCTTT.

A few counts support this clone. The rearrangement joins TRBV29-1 to TRBJ1-2; TRBD1 aligns across 9 bases. CDR3 size: 12 residues. Looked up from germline, CDR1 is SQVTM and CDR2 is ANQGSEA. Losses at the gene ends were 6 bases for V and 9 bases for J; bases not matched to a gene: 8. CDR3 nucleotides: TGCAGCGTGACCTCTGGGACAGGGAGCTACACCTTC. As protein: CSVTSGTGSYTF.

V usage is TRBV5-1 and J usage is TRBJ2-7; a possible D gene is TRBD2 (6 bases). Trimming shortened V by 4 bases and J by 5 bases, and 13 bases separated the two germline ends. The CDR3 runs 13 residues. Per germline, CDR1 SGHRS and CDR2 YFSETQ. The CDR3 protein is CASSPGLRDEQYF. In DNA, the CDR3 is TGCGCCAGCAGCCCCGGACTACGGGACGAGCAGTACTTC.

This clone was recorded a few times. V is TRBV28 and J is TRBJ1-5, with a possible D match to TRBD1 (6 bases). V lost 3 bases, J lost 2 bases, and 11 bases lay in between. Germline CDR1 reads MDHEN; CDR2 reads SYDVKM. The CDR3 is made up of 15 amino acids. The CDR3 sequence: CASSFRGAGNQPQHF. The CDR3 nucleotides read TGTGCCAGCAGTTTCCGGGGGGCCGGCAATCAGCCCCAGCATTTT.

The gene calls are TRBV6-6 and TRBJ2-7; TRBD2 might be the D (5 bases). Trimming took 10 bases from V and 1 from J, leaving 8 bases between them. Germline-derived CDR1 and CDR2 are MNHNY and SVGAGI (reference sequence). The CDR3 is 11 residues long. CDR3 amino acids: CATRVSYEQYF. The CDR3 bases are TGTGCCACGAGGGTGTCCTACGAGCAGTACTTC.